This T cell receptor beta chain was captured by sequencing in a study of cytomegalovirus exposure and HLA in healthy donors. PCR amplification relied on 60 Vbeta primers (plus 13 Jbeta primers). Profiling relied on immunoSEQ multiplex PCR, and the TCRdb table lists in-frame clones only, not all of them. The sample has about 150,000 clones; 60% to 80% are singletons. The V gene's germline CDR1 is SGHVS and CDR2 FQNEAQ. The V and J ends lost 3 bases and 5 bases, in that order; junction bases with no gene match: 10. The CDR3 extends over 17 amino acids. This sequence originates from a woman under 40 in good health and CMV-seronegative. Material: PBMCs. The chain recombines TRBV7-8 with TRBJ1-4, with 9 bases lining up with TRBD1. The CDR3 region has the DNA TGTGCCAGCAGCTTCCGGGACAGGGCATTACCAAATGAAAAACTGTTTTTT. It translates to CASSFRDRALPNEKLFF.